Shown below are 2 T cell receptor beta chains from a single sample sequenced in a study of neurological immune-mediated disorders (dated by TCRdb to between 2019 and 2020). Library preparation used 5' RACE. For sequencing, an Illumina HiSeq 2500 was employed. In-frame beta chains were kept once TCRdb had trimmed the public reads at Q25 with fastp and called clones with MiXCR. Each CDR3 protein appears once, grouped with its most common genes and DNA. Recorded for this sample are fewer than 50,000 distinct CDR3 sequences; 2.5% of them occurred a single time. The top ten clonotypes cover roughly 12% of the sample. The sample comprised PBMCs. Every receptor here comes from a man in his thirties or forties with multiple sclerosis.

This clonotype has ten or more counts. The chain joins TRBV28 to TRBJ1-5; 8 positions match TRBD1. V was clipped by 4 bases and J by 11 bases; unmatched bases: 19. The CDR3 has 17 amino acids. Germline CDR1 and CDR2: MDHEN and SYDVKM. The CDR3, as DNA: TGTGCCAGCAGTTCTATAGCCATGGGACAGGTCATGCTGGCCCAGCATTTT. Its protein is CASSSIAMGQVMLAQHF.

This clonotype was seen ten or more times. CDR3 protein: CASSLALIRQGNGELFF. The CDR3 DNA is TGTGCCAGCTCACTGGCCCTAATCCGACAGGGCAACGGGGAGCTGTTTTTT. The V and J genes are TRBV18 and TRBJ2-2, with 7 bases matching TRBD1. CDR1 and CDR2 (germline): KGHSH, LQKENI. V shed 4 bases, J shed 7 bases, and the junction held 15 bases outside the gene matches. The length of the CDR3 is 17 residues.